The rows below give T cell receptor beta chains drawn from one sample of a study of T and B cells in COVID-19 patients. From the multiplex PCR reads, TCRdb called clonotypes with MiXCR, one entry per CDR3 protein. The sample lists roughly 7,400 distinct CDR3 sequences, roughly 28% occurring once. The sample taken for sequencing was blood. The source of these receptors is a human donor with active COVID-19. Each CDR3 is given with its conserved first and last residue. D genes are given only for firm matches. Some rows have no size entry. The others give once, few or many, or a class for an expanded clone.

j_call: TRBJ2-1
v_call: TRBV18
clone_size: medium-sized
d_call: -
cdr3_nt: TGTGCCAGCTCCCTCTCCGGGACTGAGGAGCAGTTCTTC
cdr3_aa: CASSLSGTEEQFF

j_call: TRBJ1-6
v_call: TRBV5-5
clone_size: -
d_call: -
cdr3_nt: TGTGCCAGCAGCAGGTCCCTGACAGGCTATAATTCACCCCTCCACTTT
cdr3_aa: CASSRSLTGYNSPLHF

j_call: TRBJ2-3
v_call: TRBV24-1
clone_size: -
d_call: TRBD1
cdr3_nt: TGTGCCACCAGTGAGTGGACAGGGGAAGGCCTCGATACGCAGTATTTT
cdr3_aa: CATSEWTGEGLDTQYF

j_call: TRBJ2-7
v_call: TRBV15
clone_size: medium-sized
d_call: TRBD2
cdr3_nt: TGTGCCACCAGCAGAGCACAAGGACTAGCGGGAGTTGGCGAGCAGTACTTC
cdr3_aa: CATSRAQGLAGVGEQYF

j_call: TRBJ1-1
v_call: TRBV6-1
clone_size: -
d_call: TRBD1
cdr3_nt: TGTGCCAGCAGTGAAGGACAGGGAGGGACAGCTTTCTTT
cdr3_aa: CASSEGQGGTAFF

j_call: TRBJ1-4
v_call: TRBV15
clone_size: medium-sized
d_call: TRBD1
cdr3_nt: TGTGCCACCAGCAGAGATAGGACAGGGGCTAATGAAAAACTGTTTTTT
cdr3_aa: CATSRDRTGANEKLFF

j_call: TRBJ1-5
v_call: TRBV27
clone_size: medium-sized
d_call: TRBD1
cdr3_nt: TGTGCCAGCACCCCAAGACAGGGGAATCAGCCCCAGCATTTT
cdr3_aa: CASTPRQGNQPQHF

j_call: TRBJ1-1
v_call: TRBV19
clone_size: -
d_call: -
cdr3_nt: TGTGCCAGTATAGCTGGGGCGGGAGTGACTGAAGCTTTCTTT
cdr3_aa: CASIAGAGVTEAFF

j_call: TRBJ2-3
v_call: TRBV20-1
clone_size: few
d_call: TRBD2
cdr3_nt: TGCAGTGCCAACTCTCGAGGACTAGCGGGAGTCACAGATACGCAGTATTTT
cdr3_aa: CSANSRGLAGVTDTQYF

j_call: TRBJ2-1
v_call: TRBV27
clone_size: medium-sized
d_call: TRBD2
cdr3_nt: TGTGCCAGCAGTTCGACTAGCGGGAAAGTCAATGAGCAGTTCTTC
cdr3_aa: CASSSTSGKVNEQFF

j_call: TRBJ2-2
v_call: TRBV19
clone_size: medium-sized
d_call: -
cdr3_nt: TGTGCCAGTAGTATAGAAAGATCCACCGGGGAGCTGTTTTTT
cdr3_aa: CASSIERSTGELFF

j_call: TRBJ1-2
v_call: TRBV19
clone_size: medium-sized
d_call: -
cdr3_nt: TGTGCCAGTAGAGGGAGAGGAGGCTACACCTTC
cdr3_aa: CASRGRGGYTF

j_call: TRBJ1-1
v_call: TRBV6-2/TRBV6-3
clone_size: -
d_call: TRBD1
cdr3_nt: TGTGCCAGCAGGGGGGAAGCCGGGACAGGGGTGTGGAACACTGAAGCTTTCTTT
cdr3_aa: CASRGEAGTGVWNTEAFF

j_call: TRBJ2-2
v_call: TRBV24-1
clone_size: few
d_call: -
cdr3_nt: TGTGCCACCAGTGACACCGGGGGCAGGGTCAACTCCGCGAACACCGGGGAGCTGTTTTTT
cdr3_aa: CATSDTGGRVNSANTGELFF

j_call: TRBJ2-2
v_call: TRBV7-6
clone_size: -
d_call: -
cdr3_nt: TGTGCCAGCAGCTTATGGGACGGCGACACCGGGGAGCTGTTTTTT
cdr3_aa: CASSLWDGDTGELFF

j_call: TRBJ2-1
v_call: TRBV7-9
clone_size: few
d_call: -
cdr3_nt: TGTGCCAGCAGCATTCGAACCAACGGCGATGAGCAGTTCTTC
cdr3_aa: CASSIRTNGDEQFF

j_call: TRBJ2-7
v_call: TRBV6-2/TRBV6-3
clone_size: few
d_call: -
cdr3_nt: TGTGCCAGCAGTACGGGGGACAGCTCCTACGAGCAGTACTTC
cdr3_aa: CASSTGDSSYEQYF

j_call: TRBJ2-1
v_call: TRBV30
clone_size: -
d_call: TRBD2
cdr3_nt: TGTGCCTGGACTAGCGGGAGCTGGGTCCACAATGAGCAGTTCTTC
cdr3_aa: CAWTSGSWVHNEQFF

j_call: TRBJ2-1
v_call: TRBV19
clone_size: medium-sized
d_call: -
cdr3_nt: TGTGCCAGTAGTATAGGGGGGAATTCCTACAATGAGCAGTTCTTC
cdr3_aa: CASSIGGNSYNEQFF

j_call: TRBJ1-4
v_call: TRBV11-3
clone_size: -
d_call: TRBD1
cdr3_nt: TGTGCCAGCAGCCTTACAGGGGGCCGTAATGAAAAACTGTTTTTT
cdr3_aa: CASSLTGGRNEKLFF

j_call: TRBJ2-5
v_call: TRBV29-1
clone_size: medium-sized
d_call: TRBD2
cdr3_nt: TGCAGCGCCCGAAGGGTAGCGGGGCCGTTGGAGACCCAGTACTTC
cdr3_aa: CSARRVAGPLETQYF

j_call: TRBJ2-3
v_call: TRBV27
clone_size: -
d_call: TRBD2
cdr3_nt: TGTGCCAGCAGTGGGTGGACTAGCGGGAGGGAAGATACGCAGTATTTT
cdr3_aa: CASSGWTSGREDTQYF